The rows below give T cell receptor beta chains drawn from one sample of a study of T cells in Graves' hyperthyroidism and ophthalmopathy. TCRdb re-analysed the multiplex PCR reads in MiXCR, keeping a single row per CDR3 protein. The table lists hundreds of thousands of distinct CDR3 sequences, approximately 13% of them singletons. Sequenced input: blood. The receptors here all came from a woman between 18 and 29 years old with Graves' hyperthyroidism. Both conserved end residues are part of each CDR3. Fields, in order: V gene, clone size, J gene, D gene, CDR3 DNA, CDR3 protein. A D gene is named only where the DNA matches it firmly. Expanded clones get a size class; other rows say once, few or many, or leave the size out.

>TRBV6-1|many|TRBJ2-7|NA
TGTGCCAGCAGTGACAAAGGGTACTACGAGCAGTACTTC
CASSDKGYYEQYF
>TRBV12-3/TRBV12-4|many|TRBJ2-3|NA
TGTGCCAGCAGTTCCTCCGGGGCCGATACGCAGTATTTT
CASSSSGADTQYF
>TRBV7-8|many|TRBJ1-5|NA
TGTGCCAGCAGCTTAGAGGGTGTGACAGCGGATAGCAATCAGCCCCAGCATTTT
CASSLEGVTADSNQPQHF
>TRBV7-2|many|TRBJ2-7|NA
TGTGCCAGCAGCCCTAATAAAGGAGGTGGCTACGAGCAGTACTTC
CASSPNKGGGYEQYF
>TRBV7-9|few|TRBJ2-2|NA
TGTGCCAGCAGCTCGGACTCCCCCACCGGGGAGCTGTTTTTT
CASSSDSPTGELFF
>TRBV7-9|many|TRBJ1-1|NA
TGTGCCAGCAAGACAGGCGTGAACACTGAAGCTTTCTTT
CASKTGVNTEAFF
>TRBV19|many|TRBJ1-5|NA
TGTGCCAGTACAACAGGACAGAGCAATCAGCCCCAGCATTTT
CASTTGQSNQPQHF
>TRBV7-9|few|TRBJ1-1|NA
TGTGCCAGCAGCTTAGTGCGAGGGACGGAAGCTTTCTTT
CASSLVRGTEAFF
>TRBV5-4|NA|TRBJ2-2|TRBD2
TGTGCCAGCAGCGCAATTAGCGGGGGGGCCGGGGAGCTGTTTTTT
CASSAISGGAGELFF
>TRBV4-1|NA|TRBJ2-3|TRBD2
TGCGCCAGCAGCCAAGAGGGGGGACTAGCGGTCACAGGTACGCAGTATTTT
CASSQEGGLAVTGTQYF
>TRBV30|many|TRBJ1-2|TRBD1
TGTGCCTGGAGTGTACGACAGGGCGGTGGCTACACCTTC
CAWSVRQGGGYTF
>TRBV12-3/TRBV12-4|many|TRBJ1-5|TRBD1
TGTGCCAGCTCTTCCCACCGGGACAGGGGACGTTATAGCAATCAGCCCCAGCATTTT
CASSSHRDRGRYSNQPQHF
>TRBV2|NA|TRBJ2-2|TRBD1
TGTGCCAGCAGTGTAGGACAGGGGGCGGCCACGAACACCGGGGAGCTGTTTTTT
CASSVGQGAATNTGELFF
>TRBV5-1|many|TRBJ2-1|NA
TGCGCCAGCAGCCCCCAGGTAGCCGCCTACAATGAGCAGTTCTTC
CASSPQVAAYNEQFF
>TRBV20-1|many|TRBJ2-3|NA
TGCAGTGCTACCTACAGAAGCACAGATACGCAGTATTTT
CSATYRSTDTQYF
>TRBV5-1|many|TRBJ2-7|NA
TGCGCCAGCAGCACGCCGGCCACAGGCCCCTACGAGCAGTACTTC
CASSTPATGPYEQYF
>TRBV12-3/TRBV12-4|many|TRBJ2-5|NA
TGTGCCAGCAGTCGGGACGGGCGCCAAGAGACCCAGTACTTC
CASSRDGRQETQYF
>TRBV27|few|TRBJ2-2|TRBD2
TGTGCCAGCAGCGTAGCGGGGGGGCCCACCGGGGAGCTGTTTTTT
CASSVAGGPTGELFF
>TRBV4-1|few|TRBJ2-7|TRBD2
TGCGCCAGCGCCTCCTTCGCCAGCGGGAGGGCCCCTTACGAGCAGTACTTC
CASASFASGRAPYEQYF
>TRBV5-1|NA|TRBJ2-2|NA
TGCGCCAGCACTATGGACGGGTCGAACACCGGGGAGCTGTTTTTT
CASTMDGSNTGELFF
>TRBV2|many|TRBJ1-2|TRBD1
TGTGCCATTCAGACAGGGAATGGCTACACCTTC
CAIQTGNGYTF
>TRBV7-2|many|TRBJ2-3|NA
TGTGCCAGCAGCCTCTACCCTGTAACCAGTTTAGACACAGATACGCAGTATTTT
CASSLYPVTSLDTDTQYF
>TRBV20-1|many|TRBJ1-5|TRBD1
TGCAGTGCTAGAGATGCGTCAGGGGGTCAGCCCCAGCATTTT
CSARDASGGQPQHF
>TRBV6-2/TRBV6-3|NA|TRBJ2-4|NA
TGTGCCAGCAGTTCCGCCGCAACCGGGGCCAAAAACATTCAGTACTTC
CASSSAATGAKNIQYF
>TRBV2|many|TRBJ1-1|NA
TGTGCCAGCAGTGAATGGGCGGTTGAAGCTTTCTTT
CASSEWAVEAFF
>TRBV6-1|many|TRBJ1-1|NA
TGTGCCAGCAGTGAAGCGCTGGGAATGAACACTGAAGCTTTCTTT
CASSEALGMNTEAFF
>TRBV5-1|many|TRBJ1-1|NA
TGCGCCAGCAGCTTGACGTCAGGGGATACTGAAGCTTTCTTT
CASSLTSGDTEAFF
>TRBV19|few|TRBJ2-2|NA
TGTGCCAGTAGGGGCTCCGGGACTCAGAACACCGGGGAGCTGTTTTTT
CASRGSGTQNTGELFF
>TRBV28|NA|TRBJ2-7|TRBD1
TGTGCCAGCAGGAACAGGGGAAGCTCCTACGAGCAGTACTTC
CASRNRGSSYEQYF